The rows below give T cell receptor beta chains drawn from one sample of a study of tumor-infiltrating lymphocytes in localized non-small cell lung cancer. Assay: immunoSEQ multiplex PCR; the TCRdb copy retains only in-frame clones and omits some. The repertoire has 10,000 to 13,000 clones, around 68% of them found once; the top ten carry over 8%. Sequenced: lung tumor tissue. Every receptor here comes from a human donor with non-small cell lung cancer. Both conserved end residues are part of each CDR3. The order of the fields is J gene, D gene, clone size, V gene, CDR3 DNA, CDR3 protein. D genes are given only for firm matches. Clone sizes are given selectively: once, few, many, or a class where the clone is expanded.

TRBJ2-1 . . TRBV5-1 TGCGCCAGCAGCTTGGTCCGAGACAATGAGCAGTTCTTC CASSLVRDNEQFF
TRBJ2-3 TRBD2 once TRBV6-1 TGTGCCAGCAGTGAATTGGCGGGGGGGCCGACAGATACGCAGTATTTT CASSELAGGPTDTQYF
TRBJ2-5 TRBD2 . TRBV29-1 TGCAGCGGCCTGACTAGCGGGGAGACCCAGTACTTC CSGLTSGETQYF
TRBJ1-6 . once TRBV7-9 TGTGCCAGCAGCTTAGCCGAGGGGTTCTATAATTCACCCCTCCACTTT CASSLAEGFYNSPLHF
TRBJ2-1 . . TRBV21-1 TGTGCCAGCAGCCGACGGACAGGGGCAATTGAGCAGTTCTTC CASSRRTGAIEQFF
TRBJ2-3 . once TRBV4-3 TGCGCCAGCAGCCAAGATAAAAGGCAGGGTACGCAGTATTTT CASSQDKRQGTQYF
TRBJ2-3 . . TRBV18 TGTGCCAGCTCACCAATGGGGGTTGCAGATACGCAGTATTTT CASSPMGVADTQYF
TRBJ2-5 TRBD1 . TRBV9 TGTGCCAGCAGCGCCGGACAGGGAGAGACCCAGTACTTC CASSAGQGETQYF
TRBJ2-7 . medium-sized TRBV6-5 TGTGCCAGCAGTCACCTTAGTCGGTGGGAGCAGTACTTC CASSHLSRWEQYF
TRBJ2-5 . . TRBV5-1 TGCGCCAGCAGAGGGACTCCTTGGGAGACCCAGTACTTC CASRGTPWETQYF
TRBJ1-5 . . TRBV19 TGTGCCAGTGCTACAGGAGCAGATTTTAGCAATCAGCCCCAGCATTTT CASATGADFSNQPQHF
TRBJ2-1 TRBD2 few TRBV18 TGTGCCAGCTCACGGTTTCGCGGGAGGGACTCCTACAATGAGCAGTTCTTC CASSRFRGRDSYNEQFF
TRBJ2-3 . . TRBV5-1 TGCGCCAGCAGCTTGGGGGGGAAAGATTCAGATACGCAGTATTTT CASSLGGKDSDTQYF
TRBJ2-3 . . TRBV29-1 TGCAGCGTCGAGGGGCTAGGGGCCACAGATACGCAGTATTTT CSVEGLGATDTQYF
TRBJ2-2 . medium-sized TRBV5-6 TGTGCCAGCAGCTTGGTTGGCACCTCGGAGCTGTTTTTT CASSLVGTSELFF
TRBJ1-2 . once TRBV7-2 TGTGCCAGCAGCTACAGTACGTATGGCTACACCTTC CASSYSTYGYTF
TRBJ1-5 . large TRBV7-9 TGTGCCAGCAGCCCTACATCGTCGGGCAATCAGCCCCAGCATTTT CASSPTSSGNQPQHF
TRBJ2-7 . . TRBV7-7 TGTGCCAGCAGCTTAACCCTAGCGTCCAACTACGAGCAGTACTTC CASSLTLASNYEQYF
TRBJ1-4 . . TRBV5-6 TGTGCCAGCAGCTCAGGTTCAACTAATGAAAAACTGTTTTTT CASSSGSTNEKLFF
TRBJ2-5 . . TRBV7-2 TGTGCCAGCAGCTTAGGGGCAGGGGATATCCAAGAGACCCAGTACTTC CASSLGAGDIQETQYF
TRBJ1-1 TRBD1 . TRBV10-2 TGCGCCAGCACCTTGACAGGGGACACTGAAGCTTTCTTT CASTLTGDTEAFF
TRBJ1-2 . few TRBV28 TGTGCCAGCAGTGAAAACCCACCTCCGATGAGGGGCTACACCTTC CASSENPPPMRGYTF
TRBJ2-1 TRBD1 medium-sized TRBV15 TGTGCCACCAGCAGCCCCGGGACAGGGCACAATGAGCAGTTCTTC CATSSPGTGHNEQFF
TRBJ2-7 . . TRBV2 TGTGCCAGCAGTGACTCCCGTCAGTTCTGGGGCTACGAGCAGTACTTC CASSDSRQFWGYEQYF
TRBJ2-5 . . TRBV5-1 TGCGCCAGCAGCTTGTCGATGGTGGAACAACAAGAGACCCAGTACTTC CASSLSMVEQQETQYF
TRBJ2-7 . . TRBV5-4 TGTGCCAGCAGCTTCGACGCTTCTAGCTTTTACGAGCAGTACTTC CASSFDASSFYEQYF
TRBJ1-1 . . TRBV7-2 TGTGCCAGCAGCTTCGGACAGCTTAACACTGAAGCTTTCTTT CASSFGQLNTEAFF
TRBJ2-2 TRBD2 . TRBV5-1 TGCGCCAGCAGCTTTACGGGAGGGAGCACCGGGGAGCTGTTTTTT CASSFTGGSTGELFF